These T cell receptor beta chains were read from a single sample in a study of shared clonotypes between healthy human individuals. TCRdb's copy holds only in-frame clones and misses some; the assay was immunoSEQ multiplex PCR. This repertoire shows about a million clones, around 76% found once; its top ten account for around 1.5%. The sample taken for sequencing was memory CD4+ T cells sorted from blood. Receptors were obtained from a man in his late teens or twenties in good health. CDR3s include the opening cysteine and the closing phenylalanine or tryptophan. The D gene is left open where the match is weak. The size entry is marked missing in some rows and otherwise reads once, few, many or a size class.

j_call	d_call	clone_size	v_call	cdr3_nt	cdr3_aa
TRBJ2-3	NA	NA	TRBV28	TGTGCCAGCAGTATCCGGACAGATACGCAGTATTTT	CASSIRTDTQYF
TRBJ2-1	NA	once	TRBV7-2	TGTGCCAGCAGCCCCTACAGCTCTCTCAATGAGCAGTTCTTC	CASSPYSSLNEQFF
TRBJ2-1	TRBD2	NA	TRBV6-6	TGTGCCAGCAGTCTAGCGGGAGGGCCGAATGAGCAGTTCTTC	CASSLAGGPNEQFF
TRBJ2-7	TRBD1	NA	TRBV9	TGTGCCAGCAGCGCCCGGGACAGGAGCTCCTACGAGCAGTACTTC	CASSARDRSSYEQYF
TRBJ2-1	TRBD2	few	TRBV27	TGTGCCAGCAGTTTAGGGCTAGCGGGAGTAAATGAGCAGTTCTTC	CASSLGLAGVNEQFF
TRBJ1-4	NA	NA	TRBV6-1	TGTGCCAGCCCGAAGGACAAGCCAGGGGAAAAACTGTTTTTT	CASPKDKPGEKLFF
TRBJ2-7	NA	few	TRBV15	TGTGCCACCAGCAGAGTGCGTGGGGTATTCGACGAGCAGTACTTC	CATSRVRGVFDEQYF
TRBJ2-5	TRBD1	NA	TRBV7-9	TGTGCCAGCAGCTTGGACAGGTATCAAGAGACCCAGTACTTC	CASSLDRYQETQYF
TRBJ2-2	NA	NA	TRBV30	TGTGCCTGGAGTTGGATGGTCGGGGAGCTGTTTTTT	CAWSWMVGELFF
TRBJ1-5	NA	NA	TRBV5-1	TGCGCCAGCAGCCCTGGGACCACGAGCAATCAGCCCCAGCATTTT	CASSPGTTSNQPQHF
TRBJ1-3	NA	few	TRBV2	TGTGCCAGCGGAAAGAGTGGAGCAGGGTCAGGAAACACCATATATTTT	CASGKSGAGSGNTIYF
TRBJ2-7	TRBD2	NA	TRBV2	TGTGCCAGCAGTGTGGAGCGGGGGGCCTCCTACGAGCAGTACTTC	CASSVERGASYEQYF
TRBJ2-7	TRBD1	NA	TRBV28	TGTGCCAACCTACAGGGGGCGTGTGAGCAGTACTTC	CANLQGACEQYF
TRBJ2-5	TRBD2	NA	TRBV19	TGTGCCAGTATGGGCGGGAGGTTGGGGGAGACCCAGTACTTC	CASMGGRLGETQYF
TRBJ2-5	NA	few	TRBV7-2	TGTGCCAGCAGCCCCACCCCTAGGGACCAAGAGACCCAGTACTTC	CASSPTPRDQETQYF
TRBJ2-5	NA	NA	TRBV11-2	TGTGCCAGCAGCTTAGTTGATGGCAGGGGAGAGACCCAGTACTTC	CASSLVDGRGETQYF
TRBJ2-5	NA	NA	TRBV6-5	TGTGCCAGCAGTCGAGACTACGGAGAGACCCAGTACTTC	CASSRDYGETQYF
TRBJ1-4	TRBD1	NA	TRBV10-2	TGCGCCAGCAGCGATCCGGGACAGACTAATGAAAAACTGTTTTTT	CASSDPGQTNEKLFF
TRBJ2-7	TRBD1	once	TRBV19	TGTGCCAGTAGGCGACAGGGGGCCGCCTACGAGCAGTACTTC	CASRRQGAAYEQYF
TRBJ1-2	NA	NA	TRBV5-6	TGTGCCAGCAGCTTGTGGCTGGGGGCAGGGGCGAGATCTAACTATGGCTACACCTTC	CASSLWLGAGARSNYGYTF
TRBJ2-7	NA	NA	TRBV9	TGTGCCAGCAGCGTAGATCCTCGCTGGGCAGACGAGCAGTACTTC	CASSVDPRWADEQYF
TRBJ2-5	TRBD2	NA	TRBV28	TGTGCCAGCAGTTACCGTCAGACTAGCGGGGTCGGGACCCAGTACTTC	CASSYRQTSGVGTQYF
TRBJ1-6	NA	few	TRBV30	TGTGCCTGGGAATCCATGAATTCACCCCTCCACTTT	CAWESMNSPLHF
TRBJ2-1	NA	NA	TRBV4-3	TGCGCCAGCAGCCAAGATTGGGCTAGCAATGAGCAGTTCTTC	CASSQDWASNEQFF
TRBJ2-3	NA	NA	TRBV7-2	TGTGCCAGCAGCTTAGGGTCGGCGGGAAACACGCAGTATTTT	CASSLGSAGNTQYF
TRBJ2-3	TRBD1	NA	TRBV6-6	TGTGCCAGCAGTACCTCGGGACAGAACACAGATACGCAGTATTTT	CASSTSGQNTDTQYF
TRBJ1-1	NA	NA	TRBV10-3	TGTGCCACCTTAGACCGTCGGGACTCTGAAGCTTTCTTT	CATLDRRDSEAFF
TRBJ2-7	NA	many	TRBV5-6	TGTGCCAGCTGCTGGAAATTTAGCTCCTACGAGCAGTACTTC	CASCWKFSSYEQYF
TRBJ1-2	NA	NA	TRBV5-1	TGCGCCAGCAGCCAGAGGGACCTAAACTATGGCTACACCTTC	CASSQRDLNYGYTF
TRBJ1-1	NA	NA	TRBV6-6	TGTGCCAGCGTCCGACGGGGGAACACTGAAGCTTTCTTT	CASVRRGNTEAFF
TRBJ2-5	NA	NA	TRBV27	TGTGCCAGCAGTTTAACCAGGGGGGGAGAGACCCAGTACTTC	CASSLTRGGETQYF
TRBJ2-5	NA	few	TRBV6-6	TGTGCCAGCAGAACCGGGACACTCCGCGAGACCCAGTACTTC	CASRTGTLRETQYF
TRBJ2-5	TRBD1	NA	TRBV5-1	TGCGCCAGCAGCTCACAGGGGCGGGAGACCCAGTACTTC	CASSSQGRETQYF
TRBJ1-4	NA	NA	TRBV21-1	TGTGCCAGCAGCCAACCGTTAGGCGGCGGGGGGCTGGGGGAAAAACTGTTTTTT	CASSQPLGGGGLGEKLFF
TRBJ1-3	TRBD1	NA	TRBV19	TGTGCCAGTAGTATACTCCAGGGGGCTGGAAACACCATATATTTT	CASSILQGAGNTIYF
TRBJ1-2	NA	NA	TRBV11-2	TGTGCCAGCAGCGTCGGGACGGCTAACTATGGCTACACCTTC	CASSVGTANYGYTF
TRBJ2-7	NA	NA	TRBV7-9	TGTGCCAGCAGCCCGGCAGGGACCTCCTACGAGCAGTACTTC	CASSPAGTSYEQYF
TRBJ1-5	TRBD1	NA	TRBV6-1	TGTGCCAGCAGTGAAGGGGTGACAGGGATTAGTCAGCCCCAGCATTTT	CASSEGVTGISQPQHF
TRBJ1-1	TRBD1	NA	TRBV27	TGTGCCAGCAGTTTGTCAGGGGGCAACACTGAAGCTTTCTTT	CASSLSGGNTEAFF
TRBJ1-2	NA	few	TRBV5-4	TGTGCCAGCAGCCGAAACAGGGTTTTCTATGGCTACACCTTC	CASSRNRVFYGYTF
TRBJ1-3	NA	NA	TRBV2	TGTGCCAGTACAGGAAGCTCTGGAAACACCATATATTTT	CASTGSSGNTIYF
TRBJ2-3	NA	NA	TRBV7-2	TGTGCCAGCAGCTTAGACGGGGGAGGCACAGATACGCAGTATTTT	CASSLDGGGTDTQYF
TRBJ2-1	TRBD2	NA	TRBV7-2	TGTGCCAGCAGCTTAAGCGGGGCAAACAATGAGCAGTTCTTC	CASSLSGANNEQFF